Listed below are T cell receptor beta chains from one sample, sequenced in a study of cytomegalovirus exposure and HLA in healthy donors. Sequenced by immunoSEQ multiplex PCR; TCRdb stores in-frame clones only, minus some. The table includes over 150,000 clones, 80% to 90% detected once. The sequenced material came from PBMCs. Every receptor here comes from a woman under 40 in good health and CMV-seronegative. CDR3s include the opening cysteine and the closing phenylalanine or tryptophan.

TRBV6-6	CASSLSGRGLRETQYF
TRBV28	CASRAGQGLFEEAFF
TRBV28	CASSELGTGPNEQYF
TRBV4-3	CASSHIDRRYMNTEAFF
TRBV7-9	CASSLYGGHLTGNTIYF
TRBV14	CASSQVEGFAYEQYF
TRBV9	CASSVGGAEKLFF
TRBV9	CASSVSDRVFEAFF
TRBV2	CASHDWTANEKLFF
TRBV13	CASSLGPSSSSYEQYF
TRBV27	CASSPLGGDGNQPQHF
TRBV19	CASSTGLAPTYEQYF
TRBV5-1	CASSLGTQQETQYF
TRBV9	CASSVLAGSSYEQYF
TRBV14	CASSHSETQYF
TRBV7-2	CASSDQGLAQYF
TRBV4-3	CASSLTADNEQFF
TRBV10-2	CASSEGLVGQPQHF
TRBV5-4	CASSLRTGTPEAFF
TRBV27	CASSPGWTDTQYF